Listed below are T cell receptor beta chains from one sample, sequenced in a study of CD8 T cells in ankylosing spondylitis. From the 5' RACE reads, TCRdb called clonotypes with MiXCR, one entry per CDR3 protein. Among around 390,000 distinct CDR3 sequences listed, around 22% were seen once. The sequencing sample was made of blood, either unsorted or a sorted T cell fraction (not recorded which). The source of these receptors is a male donor with ankylosing spondylitis. Both conserved end residues are part of each CDR3. The D gene is left open where the match is weak. Only part of the rows carry a size: once, few, many, or a class if the clone is expanded.

j_call: TRBJ2-2
clone_size: few
d_call: .
v_call: TRBV6-1
cdr3_aa: CASFGTGELFF
cdr3_nt: TGTGCCAGCTTCGGCACCGGGGAGCTGTTTTTT

j_call: TRBJ1-1
clone_size: few
d_call: .
v_call: TRBV18
cdr3_aa: CASSPRASTGVTEAFF
cdr3_nt: TGTGCCAGCTCACCACGCGCCTCCACGGGGGTCACTGAAGCTTTCTTT

j_call: TRBJ2-1
clone_size: few
d_call: TRBD2
v_call: TRBV7-9
cdr3_aa: CASSSPAGTSGTNEQFF
cdr3_nt: TGTGCCAGCAGCTCTCCCGCCGGGACTAGCGGGACCAATGAGCAGTTCTTC

j_call: TRBJ1-1
clone_size: .
d_call: .
v_call: TRBV7-9
cdr3_aa: CASSLFNTEAFF
cdr3_nt: TGTGCCAGCAGCTTATTCAACACTGAAGCTTTCTTT

j_call: TRBJ2-2
clone_size: .
d_call: .
v_call: TRBV12-3/TRBV12-4
cdr3_aa: CASSWELSSTGELFF
cdr3_nt: TGTGCCAGCAGTTGGGAGCTGTCGAGCACCGGGGAGCTGTTTTTT

j_call: TRBJ1-1
clone_size: .
d_call: .
v_call: TRBV18
cdr3_aa: CASSPSGNTEAFF
cdr3_nt: TGTGCCAGCTCACCAAGCGGGAACACTGAAGCTTTCTTT

j_call: TRBJ2-7
clone_size: many
d_call: TRBD2
v_call: TRBV7-2
cdr3_aa: CASSLWTSGSSYEQYF
cdr3_nt: TGTGCCAGCAGCTTATGGACTAGCGGGAGCTCCTACGAGCAGTACTTC

j_call: TRBJ1-2
clone_size: many
d_call: TRBD1
v_call: TRBV6-5
cdr3_aa: CASSRQGDGYTF
cdr3_nt: TGTGCCAGCAGCAGACAGGGGGACGGCTACACCTTC

j_call: TRBJ2-3
clone_size: many
d_call: TRBD2
v_call: TRBV5-1
cdr3_aa: CASSREASGPDTQYF
cdr3_nt: TGCGCCAGCAGCCGGGAGGCTAGCGGTCCAGATACGCAGTATTTT

j_call: TRBJ1-2
clone_size: .
d_call: TRBD1
v_call: TRBV28
cdr3_aa: CASYDRVGGYTF
cdr3_nt: TGTGCCAGCTATGACAGGGTTGGTGGCTACACCTTC

j_call: TRBJ2-1
clone_size: .
d_call: .
v_call: TRBV20-1
cdr3_aa: CSVTTGFF
cdr3_nt: TGCAGTGTTACGACTGGGTTCTTC

j_call: TRBJ2-5
clone_size: .
d_call: .
v_call: TRBV9
cdr3_aa: CASSAGGGYGSGETQYF
cdr3_nt: TGTGCCAGCAGCGCCGGTGGGGGGTACGGGAGTGGAGAGACCCAGTACTTC

j_call: TRBJ2-3
clone_size: .
d_call: .
v_call: TRBV18
cdr3_aa: CASSPAGIAPDTQYF
cdr3_nt: TGTGCCAGCTCACCAGCGGGGATAGCCCCAGATACGCAGTATTTT

j_call: TRBJ1-2
clone_size: .
d_call: .
v_call: TRBV7-2
cdr3_aa: CASSSDGPRGYTF
cdr3_nt: TGTGCCAGCAGCTCGGACGGGCCGAGAGGCTACACCTTC

j_call: TRBJ1-6
clone_size: .
d_call: TRBD1
v_call: TRBV6-5
cdr3_aa: CASSYSFVQGSSPLHF
cdr3_nt: TGTGCCAGCAGTTACTCGTTTGTACAGGGGAGTTCACCCCTCCACTTT

j_call: TRBJ2-3
clone_size: many
d_call: .
v_call: TRBV6-5
cdr3_aa: CASSYSRGVPTDTQYF
cdr3_nt: TGTGCCAGCAGTTACTCGAGGGGGGTACCCACAGATACGCAGTATTTT

j_call: TRBJ2-3
clone_size: few
d_call: .
v_call: TRBV28
cdr3_aa: CASSLSVVDTQYF
cdr3_nt: TGTGCCAGCAGTTTATCAGTGGTAGATACGCAGTATTTT

j_call: TRBJ2-6
clone_size: .
d_call: .
v_call: TRBV4-3
cdr3_aa: CASSQGPGRPERANVLTF
cdr3_nt: TGCGCCAGCAGCCAAGGGCCCGGACGGCCCGAACGGGCCAACGTCCTGACTTTC

j_call: TRBJ1-1
clone_size: .
d_call: TRBD1
v_call: TRBV10-3
cdr3_aa: CAISPGGDGTEAFF
cdr3_nt: TGTGCCATCAGTCCAGGGGGCGATGGCACTGAAGCTTTCTTT

j_call: TRBJ2-3
clone_size: few
d_call: .
v_call: TRBV7-2
cdr3_aa: CASSLVSGEGGDTQYF
cdr3_nt: TGTGCCAGCAGCTTAGTATCGGGAGAGGGGGGGGATACGCAGTATTTT

j_call: TRBJ2-3
clone_size: few
d_call: TRBD2
v_call: TRBV5-1
cdr3_aa: CASSFRTSGSLGTQYF
cdr3_nt: TGCGCCAGCAGCTTCCGGACTAGCGGGAGCTTGGGTACGCAGTATTTT

j_call: TRBJ2-3
clone_size: few
d_call: .
v_call: TRBV5-5
cdr3_aa: CASSLRDGSTDTQYF
cdr3_nt: TGTGCCAGCAGCCTACGGGACGGTAGCACAGATACGCAGTATTTT

j_call: TRBJ2-4
clone_size: few
d_call: TRBD1
v_call: TRBV5-6
cdr3_aa: CASSLGGQGDIQYF
cdr3_nt: TGTGCCAGCAGCTTGGGGGGACAGGGGGACATTCAGTACTTC

j_call: TRBJ2-3
clone_size: once
d_call: .
v_call: TRBV15
cdr3_aa: CATSRVGAPTGTDTQYF
cdr3_nt: TGTGCCACCAGCAGAGTGGGGGCCCCGACCGGCACAGATACGCAGTATTTT

j_call: TRBJ2-2
clone_size: .
d_call: TRBD1
v_call: TRBV7-2
cdr3_aa: CASSLGAWSTGVGELFF
cdr3_nt: TGTGCCAGCAGCTTAGGGGCGTGGTCGACAGGGGTAGGGGAGCTGTTTTTT

j_call: TRBJ2-5
clone_size: few
d_call: TRBD1
v_call: TRBV11-1
cdr3_aa: CASSLASLRTGGGQETQYF
cdr3_nt: TGTGCCAGCAGCTTAGCGAGCCTCCGGACAGGGGGTGGACAAGAGACCCAGTACTTC

j_call: TRBJ2-2
clone_size: .
d_call: .
v_call: TRBV7-7
cdr3_aa: CASSLVGLTGELFF
cdr3_nt: TGTGCTAGCAGCTTAGTAGGGTTGACCGGGGAGCTGTTTTTT

j_call: TRBJ2-7
clone_size: .
d_call: TRBD2
v_call: TRBV20-1
cdr3_aa: CSALGTSGYYEQYF
cdr3_nt: TGCAGTGCCCTGGGCACTAGCGGTTACTACGAGCAGTACTTC

j_call: TRBJ2-3
clone_size: few
d_call: .
v_call: TRBV7-6
cdr3_aa: CASSLEGARSDTQYF
cdr3_nt: TGTGCCAGCAGCTTAGAAGGCGCTAGATCAGATACGCAGTATTTT

j_call: TRBJ2-2
clone_size: few
d_call: TRBD2
v_call: TRBV19
cdr3_aa: CATAKPGLTNTGELFF
cdr3_nt: TGTGCCACTGCAAAGCCGGGACTAACGAACACCGGGGAGCTGTTTTTT

j_call: TRBJ2-7
clone_size: .
d_call: .
v_call: TRBV20-1
cdr3_aa: CSATTGTGSSYEQYF
cdr3_nt: TGCAGTGCAACCACCGGGACTGGAAGCTCCTACGAGCAGTACTTC

j_call: TRBJ1-3
clone_size: many
d_call: .
v_call: TRBV29-1
cdr3_aa: CSVSQFSSGNTIYF
cdr3_nt: TGCAGCGTTTCTCAGTTTAGCTCTGGAAACACCATATATTTT

j_call: TRBJ2-1
clone_size: .
d_call: .
v_call: TRBV5-1
cdr3_aa: CASSWGFDADEQFF
cdr3_nt: TGCGCCAGCAGCTGGGGGTTCGATGCCGATGAGCAGTTCTTC

j_call: TRBJ2-2
clone_size: .
d_call: TRBD2
v_call: TRBV7-3
cdr3_aa: CASSPTKGLAGVPDGELFF
cdr3_nt: TGTGCCAGCAGCCCTACAAAGGGACTAGCGGGAGTTCCGGACGGGGAGCTGTTTTTT

j_call: TRBJ2-2
clone_size: few
d_call: .
v_call: TRBV14
cdr3_aa: CASKGLTTGELFF
cdr3_nt: TGTGCCAGTAAAGGACTTACCACCGGGGAGCTGTTTTTT

j_call: TRBJ2-3
clone_size: .
d_call: .
v_call: TRBV5-1
cdr3_aa: CASSSVGASTDTQYF
cdr3_nt: TGCGCCAGCTCCAGCGTGGGGGCCAGCACAGATACGCAGTATTTT

j_call: TRBJ2-5
clone_size: .
d_call: TRBD2
v_call: TRBV5-6
cdr3_aa: CASTGLAGDSETQYF
cdr3_nt: TGTGCCAGCACCGGACTAGCGGGAGACTCGGAGACCCAGTACTTC

j_call: TRBJ2-1
clone_size: .
d_call: TRBD2
v_call: TRBV11-2
cdr3_aa: CASSLSTGGPHNEQFF
cdr3_nt: TGTGCCAGCAGCTTATCTACGGGAGGGCCTCACAATGAGCAGTTCTTC

j_call: TRBJ2-7
clone_size: .
d_call: TRBD2
v_call: TRBV28
cdr3_aa: CAAGLAGYEQYF
cdr3_nt: TGTGCAGCGGGTCTAGCGGGTTACGAGCAGTACTTC

j_call: TRBJ2-1
clone_size: .
d_call: .
v_call: TRBV11-3
cdr3_aa: CASSVREIDEQFF
cdr3_nt: TGTGCCAGCAGCGTACGGGAGATCGATGAGCAGTTCTTC

j_call: TRBJ2-7
clone_size: .
d_call: .
v_call: TRBV5-1
cdr3_aa: CASGGGSGGYEQYF
cdr3_nt: TGCGCCAGCGGTGGTGGTAGCGGAGGATACGAGCAGTACTTC

j_call: TRBJ1-1
clone_size: .
d_call: .
v_call: TRBV7-2
cdr3_aa: CASSLAYLGSTEAFF
cdr3_nt: TGTGCCAGCAGCTTAGCCTATTTGGGGAGCACTGAAGCTTTCTTT

j_call: TRBJ2-1
clone_size: .
d_call: .
v_call: TRBV28
cdr3_aa: CASSPRQTYNEQFF
cdr3_nt: TGTGCCAGCAGTCCCCGACAGACTTACAATGAGCAGTTCTTC

j_call: TRBJ2-3
clone_size: many
d_call: .
v_call: TRBV20-1
cdr3_aa: CSAEPPLVKGPNLKDTQYF
cdr3_nt: TGCAGTGCTGAGCCCCCGTTGGTGAAGGGCCCCAACCTGAAAGATACGCAGTATTTT

j_call: TRBJ2-7
clone_size: .
d_call: .
v_call: TRBV20-1
cdr3_aa: CSERGVGAYEQYF
cdr3_nt: TGCAGTGAAAGAGGGGTCGGTGCCTACGAGCAGTACTTC

j_call: TRBJ2-1
clone_size: many
d_call: .
v_call: TRBV27
cdr3_aa: CATALSYNEQFF
cdr3_nt: TGTGCCACCGCCCTCTCCTACAATGAGCAGTTCTTC